The entry below gives a single T cell receptor beta chain sequence along with its context. The CDR3 has 15 residues. CDR1 and CDR2 (germline): MNHEY, SVGAGI. Trimming shortened V by 5 bases and J by 0 bases, and 8 bases separated the two germline ends. These data belong to a study of blood T cell repertoires in COVID-19. Profiling relied on immunoSEQ multiplex PCR, and the TCRdb table lists in-frame clones only, not all of them. Of approximately 300,000 clones in the sample, 80% to 90% were seen once. The genes are TRBV6-5 and TRBJ1-6; no clear D gene. The sample consisted of peripheral blood. The receptor comes from a woman aged 45-59 years with acute or convalescent COVID-19. The CDR3 loop reads CASSIGGSYNSPLHF. CDR3 DNA sequence: TGTGCCAGCAGTATTGGAGGCTCCTATAATTCACCCCTCCACTTT.